This T cell receptor (beta chain) was sequenced for a study of a mutant IDH1 vaccine in newly diagnosed glioma. On the study more broadly: The study started vaccination 4-6 weeks after radiotherapy alone, or with temozolomide cycles. Most patients had received both radiotherapy and temozolomide, the prior options being radiotherapy, temozolomide, or both.

Documented time point: week 23, last vaccination. Doses consisted of 300 ug of mutant IDH1 20-mer peptide each, paired with topical imiquimod. Study observations and caveats: Among top peripheral T cell clonotypes, changes seemed unrelated to pseudoprogression.

Method: immunoSEQ multiplex PCR; TCRdb's copy keeps in-frame clones and lacks some. The table lists about 67,000 clones, roughly 84% of them singletons. The germline V gene encodes CDR1 LNHNV and CDR2 YYDKDF (reference sequence). This CDR3 comprises 13 residues. V dropped 5 bases and J dropped 2; count of bases not matched to a gene: 2. As for this clone: Its antigen remains unidentified.

The input for sequencing was PBMCs, taken from a glioma patient whose treatment included an IDH1 peptide vaccine. The V call is TRBV15, the J call TRBJ2-5; 7 nucleotides match TRBD1. The TCR sequence derives from a man aged 18 to 30 with glioma. The CDR3 sequence: CATSRDRQETQYF. The CDR3 DNA reads TGTGCCACCAGCCGGGACAGACAAGAGACCCAGTACTTC.